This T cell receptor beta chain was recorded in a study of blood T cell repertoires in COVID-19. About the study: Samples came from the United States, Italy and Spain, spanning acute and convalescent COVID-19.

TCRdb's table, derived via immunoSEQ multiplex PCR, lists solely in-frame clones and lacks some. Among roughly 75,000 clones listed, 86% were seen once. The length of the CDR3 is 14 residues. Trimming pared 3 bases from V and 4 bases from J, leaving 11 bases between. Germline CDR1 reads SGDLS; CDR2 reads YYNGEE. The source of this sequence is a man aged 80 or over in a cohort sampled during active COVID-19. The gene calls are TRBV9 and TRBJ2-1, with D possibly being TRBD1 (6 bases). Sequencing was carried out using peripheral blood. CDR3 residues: CASSGGQTYNEQFF. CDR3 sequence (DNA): TGTGCCAGCAGCGGCGGACAGACGTACAATGAGCAGTTCTTC.